The TCR beta chain described here comes from a study of OX40 agonist ivuxolimab in advanced cancers. Background on the study: The patients' treatment was ivuxolimab, an agonistic anti-OX40 (CD134) antibody. Partial responses were achieved by three patients: one hepatocellular carcinoma, two cutaneous melanoma.

The CDR3 length is 16 residues. Trimming shortened V by 4 bases and J by 0 bases, and 13 bases separated the two germline ends. CDR1 is MNHNS, CDR2 SASEGT, per germline. The assay was immunoSEQ multiplex PCR, and TCRdb's table has in-frame clones only and misses some. The sample records about 59,000 clones, over 80% being singletons. Anyone with autoimmune disease history or systemic immunosuppression was excluded. Specimen: CD4+ or CD8+ T cells sorted from blood, collected in a trial of the OX40 agonist ivuxolimab. The sequence was collected from an adult with an advanced solid tumor such as melanoma, head and neck, liver or kidney cancer. The V call is TRBV6-1, the J call TRBJ2-1; D not certain. CDR3 in amino acids: CASSGNRAHSYNEQFF. The DNA for the CDR3 is TGTGCCAGCAGTGGAAACCGGGCCCACTCCTACAATGAGCAGTTCTTC.